This note documents a single T cell receptor beta chain sequence. TCRdb keeps only in-frame clones here, not all; method: immunoSEQ multiplex PCR. The sample yields roughly 150,000 clones, around 91% seen once. The data derive from a study of T cell responses to AZD1222 COVID-19 vaccine. Germline V lookup: CDR1 LNHNV, CDR2 YYDKDF (reference sequence). V lost 0 bases to trimming and J lost 0 bases, with 9 bases between them. This CDR3 comprises 16 residues. The sequencing here drew on peripheral blood, taken on day 0 of AZD1222 vaccination. The chain joins TRBV15 to TRBJ1-5; maybe TRBD1 (6 bases). The receptor comes from an adult in good health. CDR3 coding DNA: TGTGCCACCAGCAGAGAGAAGGACAGTAGCAATCAGCCCCAGCATTTT. Translated, it gives CATSREKDSSNQPQHF.